Listed here are 27 T cell receptor beta chains from one sample, sequenced in a study of radiotherapy plus CTLA-4 blockade in lung cancer. Libraries were prepared by immunoSEQ multiplex PCR; TCRdb keeps only in-frame clonotypes and omits some of them. The sample gives some 51,000 clones, 65% to 85% of which show up once; over 2% is in the top ten. This specimen consisted of peripheral blood, obtained from a patient treated with radiotherapy plus ipilimumab. Every receptor here comes from a human donor with non-small cell lung cancer whose response to radiotherapy plus ipilimumab could not be evaluated.

The V call is TRBV5-1, the J call TRBJ1-2; maybe TRBD1 (5 bases). Per germline, CDR1 SGHRS and CDR2 YFSETQ. The V and J ends lost 0 bases and 0 bases respectively, with 9 bases between them. This CDR3 is built from 15 residues. CDR3 in DNA: TGCGCCAGCAGCTTGGGGGGCGGAACTAACTATGGCTACACCTTC. Translating gives CASSLGGGTNYGYTF. Complete variable domain (other parts from reference TRBV5-1 and TRBJ1-2): KAGVTQTPRYLIKTRGQQVTLSCSPISGHRSVSWYQQTPGQGLQFLFEYFSETQRNKGNFPGRFSGRQFSNSRSEMNVSTLELGDSALYLCASSLGGGTNYGYTFGSGTRLTVV.

Only one count was recorded for this clone. The rearrangement links TRBV27 to TRBJ2-1; TRBD2 matches at 9 bases. Germline assignment: CDR1 MNHEY and CDR2 SMNVEV (reference sequence). The CDR3 consists of 15 residues. V lost 5 bases, J lost 6 bases, and 8 bases stayed unmatched. The DNA for the CDR3 is TGTGCCAGCAGTGTCGGGACTAGCTTTAGCAATGAGCAGTTCTTC. This sequence encodes CASSVGTSFSNEQFF.

The V gene is TRBV19, the J gene TRBJ2-1; tentative D call: TRBD2 (7 bases). The CDR3 is 16 amino acids. Germline values: CDR1 LNHDA, CDR2 SQIVND (reference sequence). The ends were cut back, 7 bases at V and 5 bases at J, with 21 bases in the middle. The CDR3 protein is CASKGDGGPWHNEQFF. The CDR3 region has the DNA TGTGCCAGTAAGGGGGACGGGGGGCCCTGGCACAATGAGCAGTTCTTC.

This chain joins TRBV5-1 and TRBJ1-1, with TRBD1 as a possible D gene (5 bases). The germline V and J ends were trimmed by 5 bases and 1 base, with 12 bases remaining between them. From germline, CDR1 is SGHRS and CDR2 YFSETQ. This CDR3 has 14 amino acids. CDR3 protein: CASSPRQQNTEAFF. Here the CDR3 DNA reads TGCGCCAGCAGTCCAAGACAGCAGAACACTGAAGCTTTCTTT.

The gene calls are TRBV29-1 and TRBJ2-3; D is perhaps TRBD2 (7 bases). V was clipped by 2 bases and J by 3 bases, with 15 bases between them. The CDR3 runs to 15 residues. The V gene's germline CDR1 is SQVTM and CDR2 ANQGSEA. This chain's CDR3 is CSVERARGGTDTQYF. CDR3 DNA: TGCAGCGTTGAAAGGGCCAGGGGAGGGACAGATACGCAGTATTTT.

The rearrangement uses TRBV9 and TRBJ2-7, with D maybe TRBD1 (6 bases). V lost 0 bases to trimming and J lost 4 bases, with 14 bases between them. CDR1 is SGDLS, CDR2 YYNGEE, per germline. The CDR3 loop spans 15 amino acids. CDR3 sequence reads: CASSVDLGRGYEQYF. In DNA form, the CDR3 reads TGTGCCAGCAGCGTAGATTTGGGCAGGGGTTACGAGCAGTACTTC.

This clone was recorded only once. The rearrangement uses TRBV29-1 and TRBJ2-7; TRBD1 matches 7 bases. CDR3 length: 12 amino acids. Germline V gene lookup returns CDR1 SQVTM and CDR2 ANQGSEA. The V gene end was trimmed by 7 bases and the J gene end by 1 base; junction bases not matched to a gene: 4. In DNA, the CDR3 is TGCAGCGCCGGGACAGCGTCCTACGAGCAGTACTTC. Its translation is CSAGTASYEQYF.

This chain uses TRBV28 with TRBJ2-7; the D gene is possibly TRBD2 (6 bases). Germline V gene data show CDR1 as MDHEN and CDR2 as SYDVKM. There are 13 residues in the CDR3. Trimming cost V 10 bases and J 4 bases, with 17 bases left between them. The DNA for the CDR3 is TGTGCCACGAAGGAGGGCCCTAATTACGAGCAGTACTTC. Protein product: CATKEGPNYEQYF. The whole variable domain, remainder taken from reference TRBV28 and TRBJ2-7, is DVKVTQSSRYLVKRTGEKVFLECVQDMDHENMFWYRQDPGLGLRLIYFSYDVKMKEKGDIPEGYSVSREKKERFSLILESASTNQTSMYLCATKEGPNYEQYFGPGTRLTVT.

This clone has more than one count but fewer than ten. CDR3 sequence: CATTGYDNSPLHF. Here the CDR3 DNA reads TGTGCCACCACAGGTTACGATAATTCACCCCTCCACTTT. The chain carries TRBV6-6 and TRBJ1-6; a weak D match, TRBD1 (5 bases). The CDR3 length is 13 residues. Germline V gene lookup returns CDR1 MNHNY and CDR2 SVGAGI (reference sequence). The ends were cut back, 10 bases at V and 5 bases at J, with 12 bases in the middle.

The V call is TRBV13, the J call TRBJ2-1; TRBD2 is a possible D gene (6 bases). This CDR3 has 18 amino acids. Trimming cost V 4 bases and J 1 base, with 20 bases left between them. The V gene's germline CDR1 is PRHDT and CDR2 FYEKMQ (reference sequence). The CDR3, as DNA: TGTGCCAGCAGCTACCGTCAGCCAGGGCGGGGTTCCTACAATGAGCAGTTCTTC. Residues: CASSYRQPGRGSYNEQFF. Full variable domain (missing parts from reference TRBV13 and TRBJ2-1): AAGVIQSPRHLIKEKRETATLKCYPIPRHDTVYWYQQGPGQDPQFLISFYEKMQSDKGSIPDRFSAQQFSDYHSELNMSSLELGDSALYFCASSYRQPGRGSYNEQFFGPGTRLTVL.

The J gene is TRBJ2-1, the V gene TRBV28; D unclear. This CDR3 spans 11 amino acids. With 1 base removed from V and 8 bases from J, the gap between germline ends came to 3 bases. Germline V gene sequence: CDR1 MDHEN, CDR2 SYDVKM. The CDR3 coding sequence is TGTGCCAGCAGTTTATTATATGAGCAGTTCTTC. Protein product: CASSLLYEQFF.

The J gene is TRBJ2-3, the V gene TRBV7-2, with TRBD2 as a possible D gene (6 bases). Germline CDR1 and CDR2: SGHTA and FQGNSA. V lost 3 bases and J 2 bases, leaving 12 bases between the germline ends. The CDR3 is made up of 15 amino acids. CDR3 loop: CASSLGLTITDTQYF. CDR3 nucleotides: TGTGCCAGCAGCTTGGGACTTACCATCACAGATACGCAGTATTTT.

V usage is TRBV7-2 and J usage is TRBJ2-4; D perhaps matches TRBD2 (7 bases). Trimming removed 0 bases at V and 1 base at J, with 13 bases between. Germline CDR1 SGHTA, CDR2 FQGNSA. CDR3 length equals 17 residues. The DNA for the CDR3 is TGTGCCAGCAGCTTAGCGCTGGGGGGGCGGGCCAAAAACATTCAGTACTTC. This gives the protein CASSLALGGRAKNIQYF. The full variable domain, its missing parts supplied by reference TRBV7-2 and TRBJ2-4, is GAGVSQSPSNKVTEKGKDVELRCDPISGHTALYWYRQSLGQGLEFLIYFQGNSAPDKSGLPSDRFSAERTGGSVSTLTIQRTQQEDSAVYLCASSLALGGRAKNIQYFGAGTRLSVL.

This sequence joins TRBV27 and TRBJ1-6; 10 nucleotides align to TRBD1. The CDR3 length is 16 residues. Trimming removed 5 bases from V and 14 bases from J; junction bases left unmatched: 15. The germline CDR1 and CDR2 sequences are MNHEY and SMNVEV (reference sequence). The CDR3 DNA reads as TGTGCCAGCAGTACTACCTTCGGGGACAGGGGCGGCACCCTCCACTTT. Encoded protein: CASSTTFGDRGGTLHF.

This sequence joins TRBV5-4 and TRBJ1-2, with D possibly TRBD1 on 6 matching bases. The V gene's germline CDR1 is SGHNT and CDR2 YYREEE (reference sequence). V was trimmed by 0 bases and J by 7 bases, leaving 10 bases between them. The CDR3 consists of 13 residues. CDR3 nucleotide sequence: TGTGCCAGCAGCTTGGATGGGGGGGCTGGCTACACCTTC. Amino acid sequence: CASSLDGGAGYTF.

This clone has a single count. CDR3: CASSSSLAGAEQFF. The CDR3 DNA reads TGTGCCAGCAGCTCGTCGCTAGCGGGGGCTGAGCAGTTCTTC. The chain uses TRBV7-2 and TRBJ2-1, with 10 bases aligning to TRBD2. The CDR3 has 14 residues. Trimming removed 4 bases from V and 9 bases from J; junction bases left unmatched: 6. Germline-derived CDR1 and CDR2 are SGHTA and FQGNSA.

Comment on this clone: This sample also contains other DNA sequences that code for the same CDR3. The V call is TRBV5-1, the J call TRBJ2-3; TRBD2 aligns across 7 bases. The CDR3 has 17 residues. The germline V gene encodes CDR1 SGHRS and CDR2 YFSETQ. Losses at the gene ends were 0 bases for V and 1 base for J; bases not matched to a gene: 8. CDR3 residues: CASSLDPSGGGTDTQYF. CDR3 coding DNA: TGCGCCAGCAGCTTGGATCCTAGCGGTGGTGGCACAGATACGCAGTATTTT.

This clone was detected only once. The V gene is TRBV28, the J gene TRBJ2-3; 7 nucleotides agree with TRBD1. The CDR3 runs 15 residues. The J segment lost 2 bases and the V segment lost 6 bases, leaving 8 bases of the junction unmatched. CDR1 is MDHEN and CDR2 is SYDVKM in the germline V gene. The CDR3 DNA reads TGTGCCAGCAGCCCAAGGACAGGCCTCACAGATACGCAGTATTTT. Translating it yields CASSPRTGLTDTQYF.

This chain connects TRBV29-1 to TRBJ2-3; 10 bases are shared with TRBD1. After removal of 8 bases from V and 2 bases from J, the junction contained 7 bases not matched to a gene. Germline V CDR1 and CDR2: SQVTM, ANQGSEA. The CDR3 totals 14 residues. This CDR3 is CSHSGQGFTDTQYF. CDR3 in DNA: TGCAGCCACTCGGGACAGGGGTTCACAGATACGCAGTATTTT.

This chain links TRBV4-3 with TRBJ1-2; D perhaps matches TRBD1 (6 bases). CDR3 length equals 14 residues. Germline V gene sequence: CDR1 LGHNA, CDR2 YSLEER. Trimming removed 0 bases at V and 9 bases at J, with 14 bases between. CDR3 in amino acids: CASSQEGPQGSYTF. The CDR3 region has the DNA TGCGCCAGCAGCCAAGAAGGCCCCCAGGGGAGCTACACCTTC.

On this clone: Distinct nucleotide sequences in the sample also encode this CDR3. V gene TRBV5-1 combines with J gene TRBJ1-3; weak D call: TRBD1 (5 bases). The CDR3 sequence is 17 residues long. Germline V gene sequence: CDR1 SGHRS, CDR2 YFSETQ. The germline V and J ends were trimmed by 0 bases and 0 bases, with 13 bases remaining between them. CDR3 bases: TGCGCCAGCAGCTTGGTACCGGGGGTCAGCTCTGGAAACACCATATATTTT. Protein: CASSLVPGVSSGNTIYF.

The chain joins TRBV29-1 to TRBJ2-2; tentative D call: TRBD2 (6 bases). This CDR3 is 14 amino acids long. CDR1 is SQVTM and CDR2 is ANQGSEA in the germline V gene. V dropped 6 bases and J dropped 5 bases, with 16 bases sitting between them. This chain's CDR3 is CSVPAGPRTGELFF. As DNA, the CDR3 is TGCAGCGTCCCGGCGGGACCGAGGACCGGGGAGCTGTTTTTT.

The J gene is TRBJ1-1, the V gene TRBV5-1; 9 bases are a match to TRBD1. Germline V CDR1 and CDR2: SGHRS, YFSETQ. There are 18 residues in the CDR3. V gave up 4 bases and J gave up 1 base; unmatched junction bases: 14. The DNA for the CDR3 is TGCGCCAGCAGCCGAGGGGCCGGACAGGGGATCGGGAACACTGAAGCTTTCTTT. It specifies CASSRGAGQGIGNTEAFF.

The V call is TRBV28, the J call TRBJ1-2, with a tentative D call TRBD1 (6 bases). This CDR3 is built from 13 residues. Looked up from germline, CDR1 is MDHEN and CDR2 is SYDVKM. V was cut by 6 bases and J by 2 bases, with 10 bases left in between. CDR3 loop: CASSGTGNYGYTF. CDR3 in DNA: TGTGCCAGCAGCGGTACAGGGAACTATGGCTACACCTTC.

The V and J genes are TRBV27 and TRBJ2-5; D is ambiguous. The V gene's germline CDR1 is MNHEY and CDR2 SMNVEV (reference sequence). The CDR3 runs to 13 residues. V gave up 3 bases and J gave up 5 bases, with 10 bases separating them. CDR3 nucleotides: TGTGCCAGCAGTTTTCGCGGAGAGGAGACCCAGTACTTC. Translation: CASSFRGEETQYF.

This clone came up a few times. The chain couples TRBV7-2 to TRBJ1-4, with a tentative D call TRBD1 (5 bases). The germline CDR1 and CDR2 sequences are SGHTA and FQGNSA. The CDR3 has 15 amino acids. The V end was cut by 0 bases, the J end by 8 bases, with 13 bases between. In DNA form, the CDR3 reads TGTGCCAGCAGCTTAGCGGCGGGGGGGTCGGAAAAACTGTTTTTT. Amino acid sequence: CASSLAAGGSEKLFF. The whole variable domain, filled in from reference TRBV7-2 and TRBJ1-4, reads GAGVSQSPSNKVTEKGKDVELRCDPISGHTALYWYRQSLGQGLEFLIYFQGNSAPDKSGLPSDRFSAERTGGSVSTLTIQRTQQEDSAVYLCASSLAAGGSEKLFFGSGTQLSVL.

The chain combines TRBV6-6 with TRBJ2-1, with TRBD2 matching 7 bases. The CDR3 totals 16 residues. Trimming took 0 bases from V and 0 from J; bases not matched to a gene: 2. From germline, CDR1 is MNHNY and CDR2 SVGAGI (reference sequence). The CDR3 coding sequence is TGTGCCAGCAGTTACTCGGGAGGGAGCTCCTACAATGAGCAGTTCTTC. It codes for CASSYSGGSSYNEQFF.